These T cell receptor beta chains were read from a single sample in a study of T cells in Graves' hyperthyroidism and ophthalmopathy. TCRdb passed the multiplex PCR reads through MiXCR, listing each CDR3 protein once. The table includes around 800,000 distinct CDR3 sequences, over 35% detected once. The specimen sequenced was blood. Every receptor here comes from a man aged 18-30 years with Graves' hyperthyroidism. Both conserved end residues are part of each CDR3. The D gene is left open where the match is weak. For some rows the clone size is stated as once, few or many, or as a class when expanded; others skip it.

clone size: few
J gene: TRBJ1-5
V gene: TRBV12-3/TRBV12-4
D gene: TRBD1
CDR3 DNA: TGTGCCAGAAGACCCGTGGACAGGGGCAATCAGCCCCAGCATTTT
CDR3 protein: CARRPVDRGNQPQHF

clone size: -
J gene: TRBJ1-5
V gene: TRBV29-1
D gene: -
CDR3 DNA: TGCAGCGTTGAGGGGGCGGATCAGCCCCAGCATTTT
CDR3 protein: CSVEGADQPQHF

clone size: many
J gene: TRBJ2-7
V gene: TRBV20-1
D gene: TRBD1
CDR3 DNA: TGCAGTGCTGAGGACAGGGTCTACGAGCAGTACTTC
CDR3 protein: CSAEDRVYEQYF

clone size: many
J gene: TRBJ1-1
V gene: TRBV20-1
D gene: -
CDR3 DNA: TGCAGTGCTATTCGTGGGACTGAAGCTTTCTTT
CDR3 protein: CSAIRGTEAFF

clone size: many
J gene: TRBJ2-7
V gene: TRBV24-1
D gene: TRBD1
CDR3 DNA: TGTGCCACCAGTCACCCCCGGACAGGGACGGACGAGCAGTACTTC
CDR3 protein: CATSHPRTGTDEQYF

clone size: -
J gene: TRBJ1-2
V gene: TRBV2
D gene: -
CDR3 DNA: TGTGCCAGCACGTCAGGGAGGGGAAGCACCTTC
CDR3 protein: CASTSGRGSTF

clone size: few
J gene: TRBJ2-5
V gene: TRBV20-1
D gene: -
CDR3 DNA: TGCAGTGCTAGACCGACAACCTGGGGGGAGACCCAGTACTTC
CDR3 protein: CSARPTTWGETQYF

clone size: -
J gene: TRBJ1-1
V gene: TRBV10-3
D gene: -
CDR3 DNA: TGTGCCAGCAGGACCTTCCCGGGGTCCGCCGAAGCTTTCTTT
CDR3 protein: CASRTFPGSAEAFF

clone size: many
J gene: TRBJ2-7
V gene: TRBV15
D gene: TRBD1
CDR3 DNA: TGTGCCACCAGCAGCTTCGGACAGGGGGCTCCCTACGAGCAGTACTTC
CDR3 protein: CATSSFGQGAPYEQYF

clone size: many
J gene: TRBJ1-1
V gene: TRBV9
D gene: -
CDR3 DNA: -
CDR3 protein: CASSVAGGSREF

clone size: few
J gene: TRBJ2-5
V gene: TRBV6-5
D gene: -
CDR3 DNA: TGTGCCAGCAGTTACTCGTGGGCGGAGGAGACCCAGTACTTC
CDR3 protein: CASSYSWAEETQYF

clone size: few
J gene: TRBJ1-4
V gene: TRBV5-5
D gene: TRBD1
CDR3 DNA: TGTGCCAGCAGCTTGAGCCGGGACAGACAGAGAAGACTGTTTTTT
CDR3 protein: CASSLSRDRQRRLFF

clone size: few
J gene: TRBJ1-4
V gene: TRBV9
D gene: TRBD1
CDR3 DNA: TGTGCCAGCAGCAGGAGGGGGCTGAATGAAAAACTGTTTTTT
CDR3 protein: CASSRRGLNEKLFF

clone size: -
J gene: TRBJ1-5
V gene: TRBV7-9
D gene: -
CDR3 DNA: TGTGCCAGCACCGACAGCCACGAGCATTTT
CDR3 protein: CASTDSHEHF

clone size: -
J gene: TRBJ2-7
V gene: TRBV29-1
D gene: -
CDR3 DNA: TGCAGCTTAACGGTTACCTACGAGCAGTACTTC
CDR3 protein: CSLTVTYEQYF

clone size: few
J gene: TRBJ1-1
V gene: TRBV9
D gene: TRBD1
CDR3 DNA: TGCGCCAGCAGCCAAGGGACAGTTGAAGCTTTCTTT
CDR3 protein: CASSQGTVEAFF

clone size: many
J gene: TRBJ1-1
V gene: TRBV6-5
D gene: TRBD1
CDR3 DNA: TGTGCCAGCAGTTACCAGGACAGGGGAGACACTGAAGCTTTCTTT
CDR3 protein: CASSYQDRGDTEAFF

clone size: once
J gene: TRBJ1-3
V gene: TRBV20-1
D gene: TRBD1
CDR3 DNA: TGCAGTGCTAGGGGGACAGGGGCAGACACCATATATTTT
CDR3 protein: CSARGTGADTIYF

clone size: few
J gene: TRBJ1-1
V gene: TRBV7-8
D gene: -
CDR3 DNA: TGTGCCAGCAGGGCTCCCCAGAACACTGAAGCTTTCTTT
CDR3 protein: CASRAPQNTEAFF

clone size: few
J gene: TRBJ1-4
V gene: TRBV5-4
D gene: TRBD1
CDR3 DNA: TGTGCCAGCAGATCACAGGGGGGAAATGAAAAACTGTTTTTT
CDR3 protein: CASRSQGGNEKLFF

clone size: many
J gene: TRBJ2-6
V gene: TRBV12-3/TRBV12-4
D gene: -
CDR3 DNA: TGTGCCAGCAGCTTCTCTGGGGCCAACGTCCTGACTTTC
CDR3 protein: CASSFSGANVLTF

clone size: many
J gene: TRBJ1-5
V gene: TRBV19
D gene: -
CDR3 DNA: TGTGCCAGTAGTACTAGCTCAAATCAGCCCCAGCATTTT
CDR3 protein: CASSTSSNQPQHF

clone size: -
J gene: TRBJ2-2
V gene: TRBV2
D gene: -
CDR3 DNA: TGTGCCAGCAGTGGAGGTTGGGTGGAGGAGCTGTTTTTT
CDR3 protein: CASSGGWVEELFF

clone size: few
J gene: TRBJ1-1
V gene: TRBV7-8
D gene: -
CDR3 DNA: TGTGCCAGCCACTACTCCGTAACAGGTCTCTCTCGGGGCACTGAAGCTTTCTTT
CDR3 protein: CASHYSVTGLSRGTEAFF

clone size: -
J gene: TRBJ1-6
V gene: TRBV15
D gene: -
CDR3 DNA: TGTGCCACCAGCAGAGGGGGAAATTCACCCCTCCACTTT
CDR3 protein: CATSRGGNSPLHF

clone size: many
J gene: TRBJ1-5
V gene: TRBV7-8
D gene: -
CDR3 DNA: TGTGCCAGCGGGGGAAGGGGTCAGCCCCAGCATTTT
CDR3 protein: CASGGRGQPQHF

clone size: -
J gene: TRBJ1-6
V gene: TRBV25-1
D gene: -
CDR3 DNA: TGTGCCAGACAGGGCACCTATAATTCACCCCTCCACTTT
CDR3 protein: CARQGTYNSPLHF

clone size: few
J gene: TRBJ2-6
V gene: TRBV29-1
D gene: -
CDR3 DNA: TGCAGCTTTCGAGGTGGGGCCAACGTCCTGACTTTC
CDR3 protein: CSFRGGANVLTF

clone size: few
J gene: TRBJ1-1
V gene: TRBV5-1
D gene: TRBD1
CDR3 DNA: TGCGCCAGCACGTTGGACAGGGGAGGTGAAGCTTTCTTT
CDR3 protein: CASTLDRGGEAFF

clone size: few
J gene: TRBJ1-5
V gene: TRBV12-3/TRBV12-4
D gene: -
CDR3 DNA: TGTGCCAGCGGGATTGGGCAGAGGAATCAGCCCCAGCATTTT
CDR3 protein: CASGIGQRNQPQHF

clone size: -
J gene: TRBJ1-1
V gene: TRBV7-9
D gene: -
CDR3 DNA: TGCGCCAGCAGCCTAAATAATGAAGCTTTCTTT
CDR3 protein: CASSLNNEAFF

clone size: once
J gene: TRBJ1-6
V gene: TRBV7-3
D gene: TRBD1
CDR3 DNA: TGTGCCAGCAGTTTTAGTGGACAGGGTGGTTCACCCCTCCACTTT
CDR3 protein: CASSFSGQGGSPLHF

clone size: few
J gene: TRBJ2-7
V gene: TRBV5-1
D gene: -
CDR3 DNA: TGCGCCAGCAGCCAGGAGGGGCAGGCCTACGAGCAGTACTTC
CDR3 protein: CASSQEGQAYEQYF

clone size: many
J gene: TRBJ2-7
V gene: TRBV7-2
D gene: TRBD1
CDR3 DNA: TGTGCCAGCAGCCGAAGGACAGGGGGGCACGAGCAGTACTTC
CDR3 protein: CASSRRTGGHEQYF

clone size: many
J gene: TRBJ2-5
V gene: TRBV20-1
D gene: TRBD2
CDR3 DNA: TGCAGTGCTCTACTAGCGCCACAAGAGACCCAGTACTTC
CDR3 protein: CSALLAPQETQYF

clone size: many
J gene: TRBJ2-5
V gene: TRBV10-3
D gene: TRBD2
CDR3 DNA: TGTTCGTCGGGGCGGGGGATCGGAGAGACCCAGTACTTC
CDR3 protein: CSSGRGIGETQYF

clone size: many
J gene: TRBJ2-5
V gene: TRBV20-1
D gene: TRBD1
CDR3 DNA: TGCAGTGCTAGAGCCCTGGGGGGACAGGGGGCAGAAGAGACCCAGTACTTC
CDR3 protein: CSARALGGQGAEETQYF

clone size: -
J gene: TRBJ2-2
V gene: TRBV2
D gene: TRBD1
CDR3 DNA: TGTGCCAGCAATCGGGGACAGTCGAACACCGGGGAGCTGTTTTTT
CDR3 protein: CASNRGQSNTGELFF

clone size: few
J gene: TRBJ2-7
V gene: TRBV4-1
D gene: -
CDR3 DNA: TGCGCCAGCAGCCAGGAGGGAACCTACGAGCAGTACTTC
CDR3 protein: CASSQEGTYEQYF

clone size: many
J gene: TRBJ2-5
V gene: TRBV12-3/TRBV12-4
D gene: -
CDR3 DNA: TGTGCCAGCAGTTTAACCCGCTACGAGACCCAGTACTTC
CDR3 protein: CASSLTRYETQYF

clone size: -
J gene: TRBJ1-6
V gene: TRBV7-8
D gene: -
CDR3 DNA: TGTGCTAGGTCACGGCAGGCGAATTCACCCCTCCACTTT
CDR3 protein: CARSRQANSPLHF

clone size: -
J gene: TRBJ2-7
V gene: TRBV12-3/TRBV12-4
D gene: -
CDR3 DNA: TGTGCCAGCAGTTCGGACGCCGTTTGGAACGAGCAGTACTTC
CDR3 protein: CASSSDAVWNEQYF

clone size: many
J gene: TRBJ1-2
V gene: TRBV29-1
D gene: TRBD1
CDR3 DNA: TGCAGCGCCGCGGACAGGGGGCTTATCTATGGCTACACCTTC
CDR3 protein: CSAADRGLIYGYTF

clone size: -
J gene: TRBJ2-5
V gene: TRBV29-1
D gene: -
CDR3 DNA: TGCAGCGGGGAGGAGTCAGACCAAGGGACCCAGTACTTC
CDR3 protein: CSGEESDQGTQYF

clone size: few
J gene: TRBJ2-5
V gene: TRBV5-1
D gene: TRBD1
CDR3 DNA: TGCGCCAGCAGCTTGGACCGGCAGGGGGAAGAGACCCAGTACTTC
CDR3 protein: CASSLDRQGEETQYF

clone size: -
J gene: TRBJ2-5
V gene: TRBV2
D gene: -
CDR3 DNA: TGTGCCTGCCGGGGAGACACCGGGGACAAGGAGACCCAGTACTTC
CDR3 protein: CACRGDTGDKETQYF

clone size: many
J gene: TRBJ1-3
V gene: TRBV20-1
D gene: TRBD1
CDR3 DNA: TGCAGTGCTTTACAGGGGGCTGGAAACACCATATATTTT
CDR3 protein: CSALQGAGNTIYF

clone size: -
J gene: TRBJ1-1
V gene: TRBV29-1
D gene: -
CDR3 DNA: TGCAGCGTTGAAGGACACCGGTCAGATGAAGCTTTCTTT
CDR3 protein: CSVEGHRSDEAFF

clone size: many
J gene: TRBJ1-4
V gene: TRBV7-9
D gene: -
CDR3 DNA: TGTGCCAGCAGCTTAGCGAGGGAAGGAGAAAAACTGTTTTTT
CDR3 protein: CASSLAREGEKLFF

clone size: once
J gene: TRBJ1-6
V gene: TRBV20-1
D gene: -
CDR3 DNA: TGCAGTGCAGATGGGGCGGACTATGGCTATAATTCACCCCTCCACTTT
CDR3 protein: CSADGADYGYNSPLHF

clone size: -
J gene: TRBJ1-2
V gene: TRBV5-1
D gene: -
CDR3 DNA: TGCGCCAGCAGCTTGGCCTTTCCCACTTATGGCTACACCTTC
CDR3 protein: CASSLAFPTYGYTF

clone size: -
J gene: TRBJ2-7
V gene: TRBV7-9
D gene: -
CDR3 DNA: TGTGCCAGCAGCTTCTCTGGGATCGCCTACGAGCAGTACTTC
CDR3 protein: CASSFSGIAYEQYF